The clone carrying this T cell receptor beta chain appeared a few times. Its matching antigen is unknown. The data originate from a study of response to subunit inactivated influenza vaccine. The study's findings and limits: The authors suggested that few new T cells are recruited per seasonal influenza vaccination.

TCRdb redid the calling of the RT-PCR reads with MiXCR, one entry per CDR3 protein. The top ten hold approximately 11% of the sample, which has about 780,000 distinct CDR3 sequences, roughly 18% seen once. The CDR3 extends over 15 amino acids. The V end was cut by 1 base, the J end by 0 bases, with 11 bases between. The germline V gene encodes CDR1 DFQATT and CDR2 SNEGSKA (reference sequence). Material: PBMCs from blood, obtained 4 to 6 days after vaccination. This TCR was sampled from a man aged 50 or older who received an inactivated influenza vaccine. The V call is TRBV20-1, the J call TRBJ2-3, with no clear D. The CDR3 sequence is CSARGRVPSTDTQYF. The CDR3 DNA follows: TGCAGTGCTAGAGGAAGGGTGCCTAGCACAGATACGCAGTATTTT.